The rows below give T cell receptor beta chains drawn from one sample of a study of CD8 T cells in Susac syndrome. TCRdb re-derived calls from the immunoSEQ multiplex PCR reads in MiXCR, one entry per CDR3 protein. The sample records some 200,000 distinct CDR3 sequences, approximately 95% being singletons. What was sequenced was CD8+ T cells from PBMCs. These receptors all stem from a human donor with Susac syndrome. The CDR3 runs from the conserved cysteine through the conserved F or W. D genes are given only for firm matches. Only some rows state a clone size, as once, few, many or a class for expanded clones.

j_gene: TRBJ2-1; abundance: once; v_gene: TRBV30; d_gene: NA; CDR3nt: TGTGCCTGGAACGCCGGCTCCTACAATGAGCAGTTCTTC; CDR3aa: CAWNAGSYNEQFF
j_gene: TRBJ2-3; abundance: NA; v_gene: TRBV4-2; d_gene: NA; CDR3nt: TGTGCCAGCAGCCAAGATCCCGGGTCGGACACAGATACGCAGTATTTT; CDR3aa: CASSQDPGSDTDTQYF
j_gene: TRBJ1-2; abundance: NA; v_gene: TRBV20-1; d_gene: TRBD1; CDR3nt: TGCAGCGCAGTGGGGGACAGCTACTATGGCTACACCTTC; CDR3aa: CSAVGDSYYGYTF
j_gene: TRBJ1-4; abundance: NA; v_gene: TRBV30; d_gene: NA; CDR3nt: TGTGCCTGGAAGGATAAAGGGCAGGGCGAAAAACTGTTTTTT; CDR3aa: CAWKDKGQGEKLFF
j_gene: TRBJ2-1; abundance: NA; v_gene: TRBV19; d_gene: NA; CDR3nt: TGTGCCAGTAGCATCAGGAGTGGAACCTACAATGAGCAGTTCTTC; CDR3aa: CASSIRSGTYNEQFF
j_gene: TRBJ2-3; abundance: NA; v_gene: TRBV10-2; d_gene: NA; CDR3nt: TGCGCCAGCAGTGAGACCAGTGCAGATACGCAGTATTTT; CDR3aa: CASSETSADTQYF
j_gene: TRBJ2-7; abundance: NA; v_gene: TRBV5-1; d_gene: TRBD2; CDR3nt: TGCGCCAGCAGACTAACTAGCGGCTCCCGCTACGAGCAGTACTTC; CDR3aa: CASRLTSGSRYEQYF
j_gene: TRBJ2-4; abundance: NA; v_gene: TRBV18; d_gene: NA; CDR3nt: TGTGCCAGCTCACCGGCCGGGTTACTAGCCAAAAACATTCAGTACTTC; CDR3aa: CASSPAGLLAKNIQYF
j_gene: TRBJ1-1; abundance: NA; v_gene: TRBV5-1; d_gene: NA; CDR3nt: TGCGCCAGCCAACATGACAACACTGAAGCTTTCTTT; CDR3aa: CASQHDNTEAFF
j_gene: TRBJ1-3; abundance: few; v_gene: TRBV9; d_gene: NA; CDR3nt: TGTGCCAGCAGCGGGGGAAACACCATATATTTT; CDR3aa: CASSGGNTIYF
j_gene: TRBJ1-1; abundance: NA; v_gene: TRBV9; d_gene: NA; CDR3nt: TGTGCCAGCAGCGCCTCAAGGGTAGGTGGAAACACTGAAGCTTTCTTT; CDR3aa: CASSASRVGGNTEAFF
j_gene: TRBJ1-4; abundance: NA; v_gene: TRBV25-1; d_gene: NA; CDR3nt: TGTGCCAGCAGTGAATCCGCGGTCAGGTGGAATGAAAAACTGTTTTTT; CDR3aa: CASSESAVRWNEKLFF
j_gene: TRBJ2-2; abundance: NA; v_gene: TRBV5-1; d_gene: TRBD2; CDR3nt: TGCGCCAGCAGCGAGACTAGCGGGGCGAACACCGGGGAGCTGTTTTTT; CDR3aa: CASSETSGANTGELFF